This TCR beta chain is from a study of cytomegalovirus exposure and HLA in healthy donors. Study-wide results and caveats: Owing to their indistinguishability, certain V segments, notably TRBV6-2 and TRBV6-3, were excluded.

A note on this clone: Its specificity is not known.

Per germline, CDR1 LGHNT and CDR2 FRNRAP. V gave up 5 bases and J gave up 7 bases; unmatched junction bases: 6. The CDR3 contains 14 residues. PCR was performed using 60 Vbeta and 13 Jbeta primers. The table came from immunoSEQ multiplex PCR; TCRdb's copy has only in-frame clones and leaves some out. Seen here are roughly 86,000 clones, roughly three fifths observed once, and the top ten hold roughly 3.9%. This chain joins TRBV12-5 and TRBJ2-1; 9 bases line up with TRBD1. This receptor was taken from a man aged 25 to 45 in good health and CMV-seronegative. Sequences were obtained from PBMCs. The CDR3 reads CASGPWDRENEQFF. CDR3 sequence (DNA): TGTGCTAGTGGTCCCTGGGACAGGGAGAATGAGCAGTTCTTC.